This is a list of T cell receptor beta chains from one sample in a study of blood T cell repertoires in COVID-19. TCRdb keeps only in-frame clones here, not all; method: immunoSEQ multiplex PCR. The table shows around 290,000 clones, with about nine tenths occurring only once. Material: PBMCs or T cells enriched from blood (not recorded which). The receptor set was obtained from a woman aged 25-40 years who had recovered from COVID-19. Both conserved end residues are part of each CDR3. D genes are given only for firm matches. Clone size is shown for a subset of rows, as once, few, many or a class of expanded clone.

NA TRBJ1-5 NA TRBV28 CASRAGDYSNQPQHF TGTGCCAGCAGAGCAGGGGATTATAGCAATCAGCCCCAGCATTTT
NA TRBJ2-3 NA TRBV12-5 CASGLTGRLPDTQYF TGTGCTAGTGGTTTGACAGGGAGACTCCCAGATACGCAGTATTTT
NA TRBJ1-2 TRBD1 TRBV28 CASTEPGGKGKYGYTF TGTGCCAGCACCGAACCAGGGGGGAAAGGGAAATATGGCTACACCTTC
NA TRBJ2-3 TRBD2 TRBV28 CASSRVVASGNPDTQYF TGTGCCAGCAGTCGTGTAGTAGCTAGCGGGAACCCAGATACGCAGTATTTT
NA TRBJ2-7 NA TRBV27 CASSLKSSYEQYF TGTGCCAGCAGTTTGAAGAGCTCCTACGAGCAGTACTTC
NA TRBJ2-4 NA TRBV27 CASSVTSPGNIQYF TGTGCCAGCAGTGTTACTAGTCCGGGAAACATTCAGTACTTC
NA TRBJ1-2 NA TRBV3-1/TRBV3-2 CASSRGTGDRGYTF TGTGCCAGCAGCCGTGGGACTGGAGACCGAGGCTACACCTTC
NA TRBJ1-2 NA TRBV28 CASSSSGEGYIGYTF TGTGCCAGCAGTTCATCGGGGGAGGGTTATATTGGCTACACCTTC
NA TRBJ2-7 NA TRBV6-2/TRBV6-3 CASSYAGAYEQYF TGTGCCAGCAGTTATGCAGGGGCCTACGAGCAGTACTTC
NA TRBJ1-1 NA TRBV28 CASSSGAGGSWGTEAFF TGTGCCAGCAGTTCAGGGGCCGGGGGGTCCTGGGGCACTGAAGCTTTCTTT
few TRBJ2-1 NA TRBV28 CASSPPVGRYNEQFF TGTGCCAGCAGTCCACCAGTGGGGAGGTACAATGAGCAGTTCTTC
NA TRBJ1-5 TRBD1 TRBV19 CASSLTGVNSNQPQHF TGTGCCAGTAGCCTGACAGGGGTTAATAGCAATCAGCCCCAGCATTTT
NA TRBJ2-1 NA TRBV7-2 CASRATGTGYNEQFF TGTGCCAGCAGAGCAACCGGGACTGGATACAATGAGCAGTTCTTC
few TRBJ1-2 TRBD1 TRBV18 CASSPGGTGDGYTF TGTGCCAGCTCACCAGGTGGGACAGGGGATGGCTACACCTTC
NA TRBJ2-2 NA TRBV5-4 CASSLRAPGELFF TGTGCCAGCAGCCTCAGGGCGCCCGGGGAGCTGTTTTTT
NA TRBJ2-1 NA TRBV18 CASSPRTEGATGGEQFF TGTGCCAGCTCACCACGTACGGAGGGGGCGACCGGCGGTGAGCAGTTCTTC
NA TRBJ2-7 TRBD2 TRBV4-3 CASSLRLAGNHEQYF TGCGCCAGCAGCTTACGACTAGCGGGAAACCACGAGCAGTACTTC
few TRBJ2-7 TRBD2 TRBV7-6 CASSLGAGGVSYEQYF TGTGCCAGCAGCTTAGGCGCGGGAGGGGTTTCCTACGAGCAGTACTTC
NA TRBJ1-3 NA TRBV9 CASSVAQAGVQDTIYF TGTGCCAGCAGCGTAGCTCAAGCCGGGGTCCAGGACACCATATATTTT
NA TRBJ1-1 NA TRBV6-5 CASSYDWNRNTEAFF TGTGCCAGCAGTTACGACTGGAACCGGAACACTGAAGCTTTCTTT
NA TRBJ2-1 TRBD2 TRBV7-2 CASSLKAGGYNEQFF TGTGCCAGCAGCTTAAAAGCGGGAGGGTACAATGAGCAGTTCTTC
few TRBJ1-5 NA TRBV19 CASSITATGNQPQHF TGTGCCAGTAGTATAACGGCGACCGGGAATCAGCCCCAGCATTTT
NA TRBJ2-7 TRBD2 TRBV19 CASTAAGVPTSRANEQYF TGTGCCAGTACCGCCGCGGGGGTACCGACCTCGAGGGCGAACGAGCAGTACTTC
NA TRBJ2-2 NA TRBV19 CASIPGHPNTGELFF TGTGCCAGTATTCCGGGACACCCGAACACCGGGGAGCTGTTTTTT
NA TRBJ2-2 NA TRBV4-3 CASSQNRGLQNTGELFF TGCGCCAGCAGCCAAAACAGGGGACTTCAGAACACCGGGGAGCTGTTTTTT
NA TRBJ2-1 NA TRBV7-3 CASSLTGTYNEQFF TGTGCCAGCAGCTTAACCGGGACCTACAATGAGCAGTTCTTC
NA TRBJ2-7 TRBD1 TRBV19 CASSIGTGRYEQYF TGTGCCAGTAGTATAGGGACAGGGCGATACGAGCAGTACTTC
NA TRBJ2-1 NA TRBV18 CASSPPGITGMGQFF TGTGCCAGCTCACCACCGGGGATCACAGGGATGGGGCAGTTCTTC
NA TRBJ1-2 NA TRBV5-4 CASSLQNRRQEKYGYTF TGTGCCAGCAGCTTGCAGAATCGGCGACAGGAAAAATATGGCTACACCTTC
NA TRBJ2-3 TRBD2 TRBV19 CASSIAGRLAGVTDTQYF TGTGCCAGTAGTATAGCCGGCAGACTAGCGGGAGTCACAGATACGCAGTATTTT
NA TRBJ2-1 TRBD1 TRBV5-1 CASSQGTGHPYNEQFF TGCGCCAGCAGCCAAGGGACAGGGCATCCATACAATGAGCAGTTCTTC
once TRBJ1-2 TRBD1 TRBV27 CASSATGGRYGYTF TGTGCCAGCAGTGCCACAGGGGGGAGGTATGGCTACACCTTC
NA TRBJ2-2 NA TRBV6-2/TRBV6-3 CASSFRENTGELFF TGTGCCAGCAGTTTCAGGGAGAACACCGGGGAGCTGTTTTTT
NA TRBJ2-3 TRBD1 TRBV19 CASSIRRDRDTQYF TGTGCCAGTAGTATCCGCCGGGACAGGGATACGCAGTATTTT
NA TRBJ2-3 TRBD2 TRBV30 CAWSVPGGTSTDTQYF TGTGCCTGGAGTGTACCGGGGGGAACTAGCACAGATACGCAGTATTTT
NA TRBJ2-7 NA TRBV20-1 CSASRRNYEQYF TGCAGTGCTAGTAGGCGGAATTACGAGCAGTACTTC
NA TRBJ2-4 TRBD1 TRBV28 CASSLPARDRGQGKNIQYF TGTGCCAGCAGTTTACCCGCGCGTGACAGGGGGCAGGGCAAAAACATTCAGTACTTC
NA TRBJ1-2 NA TRBV4-1 CASSQPGRTYNYGYTF TGCGCCAGCAGCCAACCCGGGAGGACTTATAACTATGGCTACACCTTC
NA TRBJ2-5 TRBD2 TRBV15 CATSPRVAGGQETQYF TGTGCCACCAGCCCCCGCGTGGCGGGAGGTCAAGAGACCCAGTACTTC
NA TRBJ2-7 TRBD1 TRBV5-4 CASSRKGQGGSYEQYF TGTGCCAGCAGCAGAAAGGGACAGGGAGGCTCCTACGAGCAGTACTTC
NA TRBJ2-2 TRBD2 TRBV28 CASSPWTSGRNTGELFF TGTGCCAGCAGTCCCTGGACTAGCGGGAGGAACACCGGGGAGCTGTTTTTT
few TRBJ1-2 NA TRBV10-3 CAITRTGLDGYTF TGTGCCATCACCCGAACAGGGCTTGATGGCTACACCTTC
NA TRBJ2-1 TRBD1 TRBV7-2 CASSSGYRGNEQFF TGTGCCAGCAGCTCTGGTTACAGGGGCAATGAGCAGTTCTTC
NA TRBJ2-7 TRBD2 TRBV15 CATSRERLAGGYEQYF TGTGCCACCAGCAGGGAACGACTAGCGGGAGGGTACGAGCAGTACTTC
NA TRBJ2-5 NA TRBV7-2 CASSTTGGRETQYF TGTGCCAGCAGCACCACCGGGGGTCGAGAGACCCAGTACTTC
NA TRBJ2-1 NA TRBV27 CASTYFGGAGEQFF TGTGCCAGTACCTATTTCGGAGGGGCCGGTGAGCAGTTCTTC
NA TRBJ1-2 NA TRBV28 CASRDARSYGYTF TGTGCCAGCAGAGACGCCCGGAGCTATGGCTACACCTTC
NA TRBJ2-1 NA TRBV11-2 CASSFGGASYNEQFF TGTGCCAGCAGCTTCGGGGGAGCCTCCTACAATGAGCAGTTCTTC
NA TRBJ1-1 NA TRBV6-5 CASSYVQRDTEAFF TGTGCCAGCAGTTACGTCCAGCGGGACACTGAAGCTTTCTTT
once TRBJ1-1 TRBD1 TRBV9 CASSADRGWSTEAFF TGTGCCAGCAGCGCGGACAGGGGTTGGAGCACTGAAGCTTTCTTT
NA TRBJ1-1 NA TRBV3-1/TRBV3-2 CASRGLGNTEAFF TGTGCCAGCAGGGGGCTGGGGAACACTGAAGCTTTCTTT
NA TRBJ2-7 NA TRBV5-1 CASSLDTYEQYF TGCGCCAGCAGCTTGGATACCTACGAGCAGTACTTC